A single sample gave rise to the 2 T cell receptor beta chains below, sequenced in a study of T cells after posttransplantation cyclophosphamide. This table comes from immunoSEQ multiplex PCR, and its TCRdb copy is limited to in-frame clones, with some not included. The repertoire consists of 30,000 to 35,000 clones, none detected only once. The sample consisted of PBMCs. The receptors were sampled from a woman aged 45 to 65 in good health and a related stem cell transplant donor.

Only a few counts were recorded for this clone. The rearrangement links TRBV7-8 to TRBJ2-5; D may be TRBD2 (6 bases). CDR3 length: 14 amino acids. V gave up 1 base and J gave up 6 bases, with 12 bases separating them. Germline V gives CDR1 SGHVS, CDR2 FQNEAQ. The CDR3 DNA is TGTGCCAGCAGCTTAGTTGGAGGGCGACAGACCCAGTACTTC. Its protein product is CASSLVGGRQTQYF. The full variable domain, in which reference TRBV7-8 and TRBJ2-5 provide the parts outside the CDR3, is GAGVSQSPRYKVAKRGQDVALRCDPISGHVSLFWYQQALGQGPEFLTYFQNEAQLDKSGLPSDRFFAERPEGSVSTLKIQRTQQEDSAVYLCASSLVGGRQTQYFGPGTRLLVL.

This clone was seen at least ten times. The chain has TRBV4-3 and TRBJ1-4, with unresolved D. Germline CDR1 and CDR2: LGHNA and YSLEER. The CDR3 has 14 amino acids. The ends were cut back, 5 bases at V and 7 bases at J, with 14 bases in the middle. CDR3: CASSLVRGAEKLFF. CDR3 coding DNA: TGCGCCAGCAGCTTGGTGCGCGGAGCTGAAAAACTGTTTTTT.